This paragraph covers one TCR beta chain sequence. The sample carries other DNA sequences with the same CDR3. This entry belongs to a study of shared clonotypes between healthy human individuals. Study background: Each donor contributed plates that comprised three CD4 naive, three CD4 memory, two CD8 naive and one CD8 memory.

CDR3 length equals 14 residues. V lost 0 bases and J lost 3, with 10 bases in between. Germline CDR1 and CDR2: SGHDT and YYEEEE. Profiled with immunoSEQ multiplex PCR; TCRdb holds only in-frame clones, not every one. The data show more than 2 million clones, 93% seen once. The naive CD8 population came from CD45RO-negative cells selected for CCR7, without terminally differentiated effector memory CD45RA+ cells. This chain connects TRBV5-6 to TRBJ2-7, with D tentatively TRBD1 (5 bases). Sequences were obtained from naive CD8+ T cells from PBMCs. This TCR was sampled from a man between 18 and 29 years old in good health. Some clones in this sample may be carry-over from other donors' samples. The CDR3, as DNA: TGTGCCAGCAGCTTGGGACAGCTGGGCTACGAGCAGTACTTC. It specifies CASSLGQLGYEQYF.